These 26 T cell receptor beta chains were all obtained from the same sample, sequenced in a study of T-cell reconstitution after alpha-beta-depleted transplantation in children. A library of TCRbeta sequences, prepared with unique molecular identifiers, was generated. TCRdb used MiXCR to reprocess the PCR reads, holding one entry per CDR3 protein. Altogether some 240,000 distinct CDR3 sequences are present, about 8.8% being singletons, with the ten largest covering about 5%. Sequences were derived from PBMCs from the stem cell graft donor, sampled from the stem cell graft. These receptors came from a human donor who donated a stem cell graft to a child with SCID.

This clonotype was detected ten times or more. The V gene is TRBV7-8, the J gene TRBJ2-7; 7 bases agree with TRBD1. In germline, CDR1 is SGHVS, CDR2 FQNEAQ. This CDR3 contains 16 residues. The ends lost 4 bases at V and 2 bases at J; junction bases unmatched: 11. CDR3 DNA sequence: TGTGCCAGCAGCTCCGATAATGACAGGGTCACCTACGAGCAGTACTTC. Protein sequence: CASSSDNDRVTYEQYF.

This clonotype was recorded many times. The rearrangement uses TRBV11-1 and TRBJ1-2, with D perhaps TRBD1 (5 bases). The CDR3 length is 18 residues. In germline, CDR1 is SGHAT, CDR2 FQDESV (reference sequence). Trimming stripped 1 base from V and 0 bases from J, with 18 bases between. The DNA of the CDR3 is TGTGCCAGCAGCTTAGATCTGTACGGGACGGAAGCTAACTATGGCTACACCTTC. Its protein is CASSLDLYGTEANYGYTF.

This clonotype has a count of ten or more. The V gene is TRBV6-5, the J gene TRBJ2-5; D ambiguous. This CDR3 is 14 amino acids long. Between the trimmed V and J ends, which lost 2 bases and 2 bases, there was a span of 9 bases. From germline, CDR1 is MNHEY and CDR2 SVGAGI. CDR3 DNA sequence: TGTGCCAGCAGTTACGGGTGGCAGCAAGAGACCCAGTACTTC. Encoded protein: CASSYGWQQETQYF.

This clonotype has at least ten counts. The chain carries TRBV20-1 and TRBJ2-3, with 10 bases identical to TRBD2. The ends lost 2 bases at V and 5 bases at J; junction bases unmatched: 4. Germline CDR1 is DFQATT and CDR2 is SNEGSKA (reference sequence). There are 14 residues in the CDR3. CDR3 region: CSARLAGGGDTQYF. Written as DNA, the CDR3 is TGCAGTGCTAGATTAGCGGGGGGCGGAGATACGCAGTATTTT.

This clonotype has ten or more counts. The chain recombines TRBV12-3 or TRBV12-4 with TRBJ2-3; TRBD2 aligns across 9 bases. Trimming cost V 6 bases and J 5 bases; bases outside gene matches: 12. The CDR3 consists of 16 residues. This chain's CDR3 is CASSLRGGGAGDTQYF. The CDR3 DNA is TGTGCCAGCAGCCTCAGAGGCGGGGGGGCAGGAGATACGCAGTATTTT.

This clonotype was picked up many times. The rearrangement uses TRBV6-5 and TRBJ1-2; D is unresolved. Per the germline V gene, CDR1 is MNHEY and CDR2 is SVGAGI. V was pared by 5 bases and J by 4 bases, with 8 bases between. CDR3 length: 12 amino acids. CDR3: CASSRTRYGYTF. In DNA, the CDR3 is TGTGCCAGCAGTAGGACCCGCTATGGCTACACCTTC.

This clonotype has a count of ten or more. The chain joins TRBV6-5 to TRBJ2-1; 11 nucleotides line up with TRBD2. The germline V gene encodes CDR1 MNHEY and CDR2 SVGAGI. This CDR3 has 17 amino acids. With V trimmed by 0 bases and J by 9 bases, 10 bases remained unmatched. CDR3 protein: CASSYSSGSGGAGEQFF. The CDR3 nucleotides read TGTGCCAGCAGTTACTCATCTGGTAGCGGGGGGGCCGGTGAGCAGTTCTTC.

This clonotype has a count of ten or more. V and J are TRBV11-2 and TRBJ1-3, with D unresolved. The CDR3 extends over 18 amino acids. Trimming left V 5 bases short and J 3 bases short, with 23 bases between. The germline gives CDR1 SGHAT, CDR2 FQNNGV. As DNA, the CDR3 is TGTGCCAGCAGCCCCGGAGTAGCGATACTGGAACATGGAAACACCATATATTTT. It codes for CASSPGVAILEHGNTIYF.

This clonotype was picked up many times. The V gene is TRBV20-1, the J gene TRBJ2-5, with D unclear. V dropped 3 bases and J dropped 1 base, with 12 bases sitting between them. The CDR3 has 14 amino acids. Germline-derived CDR1 and CDR2 are DFQATT and SNEGSKA (reference sequence). CDR3 in amino acids: CSASASGFQETQYF. Written as DNA, the CDR3 is TGCAGTGCTAGCGCCAGTGGGTTCCAAGAGACCCAGTACTTC.

This clonotype was counted only a few times. A much larger clone is a single base away; this may be a read error. The chain links TRBV3-1 to TRBJ1-2, with D tentatively TRBD1 (6 bases). Per the germline V gene, CDR1 is LGHDT and CDR2 is YNNKEL (reference sequence). CDR3 length: 13 residues. CDR3 loop: CASSLRLGGGYPF. Written as DNA, the CDR3 is TGTGCCAGCAGCCTTCGACTGGGGGGCGGCTACCCCTTC.

This clonotype was counted many times. The chain carries TRBV5-1 and TRBJ2-3; D not resolved. This CDR3 has 13 residues. Germline V gene lookup returns CDR1 SGHRS and CDR2 YFSETQ. V was trimmed by 3 bases and J by 0 bases, leaving 5 bases between them. In DNA, the CDR3 is TGCGCCAGCAGCTACTCTAGCACAGATACGCAGTATTTT. It is translated as CASSYSSTDTQYF. The complete variable domain, with remaining parts taken from reference TRBV5-1 and TRBJ2-3, reads KAGVTQTPRYLIKTRGQQVTLSCSPISGHRSVSWYQQTPGQGLQFLFEYFSETQRNKGNFPGRFSGRQFSNSRSEMNVSTLELGDSALYLCASSYSSTDTQYFGPGTRLTVL.

This clonotype has a count of ten or more. V is TRBV20-1 and J is TRBJ1-1; no clear D gene. This CDR3 has 12 amino acids. Trimming removed 3 bases at V and 5 bases at J, with 10 bases between. The germline V gene encodes CDR1 DFQATT and CDR2 SNEGSKA (reference sequence). The CDR3 nucleotides are TGCAGTGCTAGGACTATAGGAACTGAAGCTTTCTTT. Its protein is CSARTIGTEAFF.

In its sample, this clonotype was seen many times. This rearrangement joins TRBV10-3 to TRBJ1-2, with 8 bases lining up with TRBD1. The CDR3 runs 15 residues. The V gene end was trimmed by 0 bases and the J gene end by 5 bases; junction bases not matched to a gene: 5. The germline gives CDR1 ENHRY, CDR2 SYGVKD. CDR3 bases: TGTGCCATCAGTGAGTCGACAGGGGCGACTTATGGCTACACCTTC. Amino acid sequence: CAISESTGATYGYTF.

About this clonotype: A much larger clone differs from this one at a single base, so this may be a read error. J is TRBJ2-1 and V is TRBV2; TRBD1 or TRBD2 may be the D gene (5 bases each). Germline CDR1 reads SNHLY; CDR2 reads FYNNEI. This CDR3 comprises 16 residues. Trimming cost V 6 bases and J 0 bases, with 15 bases left between them. The CDR3 nucleotides read TGTGCCAGCAGAGAGCATCAGGGAGTCTCCTACAATGAGCAGTTCTTC. This translates into CASREHQGVSYNEQFF.

The sample holds a few counts of this clonotype. This CDR3 reads CASSQESYTDTQYF. The CDR3, as DNA: TGTGCCAGCAGCCAAGAATCCTACACAGATACGCAGTATTTT. The chain couples TRBV4-2 to TRBJ2-3; D uncertain. The V gene's germline CDR1 is LGHNA and CDR2 YNFKEQ. V lost 0 bases and J lost 2, with 6 bases in between. CDR3 length equals 14 residues.

In regard to this clonotype: With a much larger clone just one base away, this may be a read error. The chain links TRBV18 to TRBJ2-1, with D perhaps TRBD1 (6 bases). CDR3 length equals 16 residues. Germline CDR1 and CDR2: KGHSH and LQKENI. The V end lost 1 base, the J end lost 8 bases, and 18 bases lay between the germline ends. The CDR3 DNA follows: TGTGCCAGCTCACCACGCACCGGGACATGGAAAGATGAGCAGTTCTTC. It specifies CASSPRTGTWKDEQFF.

Ten or more counts support this clonotype. The chain recombines TRBV18 with TRBJ2-3; D is ambiguous. Trimming removed 1 base at V and 1 base at J, with 6 bases between. The CDR3 spans 14 residues. Looked up from germline, CDR1 is KGHSH and CDR2 is LQKENI. CDR3 sequence (DNA): TGTGCCAGCTCACCACAGGTGGGCACAGATACGCAGTATTTT. This encodes CASSPQVGTDTQYF.

This clonotype was observed many times. The CDR3 nucleotides are TGTGCCAGCACTCGCACCTCAGGGTTCCCAGAGACCCAGTACTTC. Protein product: CASTRTSGFPETQYF. This chain joins TRBV6-1 and TRBJ2-5; TRBD1 is a possible D gene (5 bases). Germline V gene lookup returns CDR1 MNHNS and CDR2 SASEGT. Between the trimmed V and J ends, which lost 7 bases and 4 bases, there was a span of 19 bases. The CDR3 covers 15 residues.

This clonotype was recorded many times. The chain uses TRBV18 and TRBJ1-2, with a tentative D call TRBD1 (5 bases). The CDR3 extends over 14 amino acids. CDR1 is KGHSH and CDR2 is LQKENI in the germline V gene. V was shortened by 3 bases and J by 5 bases, with 13 bases between the two germline ends. CDR3 in amino acids: CASSPRQRGYGYTF. Written as DNA, the CDR3 is TGTGCCAGCTCACCGAGGCAGCGGGGGTATGGCTACACCTTC.

The chain joins TRBV5-1 to TRBJ2-1; D might be TRBD1 (6 bases). Germline-derived CDR1 and CDR2 are SGHRS and YFSETQ. The CDR3 sequence is 16 residues long. Between the trimmed V and J ends, which lost 0 bases and 3 bases, there was a span of 13 bases. The CDR3 DNA follows: TGCGCCAGCAGCTTGGAGGCGCAGGGGCTCTACAATGAGCAGTTCTTC. This gives the protein CASSLEAQGLYNEQFF.

This clonotype was seen at least ten times. V usage is TRBV5-1 and J usage is TRBJ2-7; a possible D gene is TRBD1 (5 bases). The CDR3 runs to 13 residues. With 0 bases removed from V and 3 bases from J, the gap between germline ends came to 7 bases. CDR1 and CDR2 (germline): SGHRS, YFSETQ. The CDR3 reads CASSLAGIYEQYF. In DNA, the CDR3 is TGCGCCAGCAGCTTGGCAGGGATCTACGAGCAGTACTTC.

In its sample, this clonotype was seen many times. The CDR3: CASSYGQGGNEQFF. The CDR3 DNA reads TGTGCCAGCAGTTACGGTCAGGGGGGGAATGAGCAGTTCTTC. V is TRBV6-5 and J is TRBJ2-1, with D perhaps matching TRBD1 or TRBD2 (7 bases each). This CDR3 is built from 14 residues. The V end was cut by 2 bases, the J end by 7 bases, with 12 bases between. Per the germline V gene, CDR1 is MNHEY and CDR2 is SVGAGI.

This clonotype has a count of ten or more. The chain couples TRBV27 to TRBJ1-5; D is undetermined. With 5 bases removed from V and 4 bases from J, the gap between germline ends came to 15 bases. Per the germline V gene, CDR1 is MNHEY and CDR2 is SMNVEV (reference sequence). The CDR3 covers 15 residues. CDR3 residues: CASSEAGPLNQPQHF. CDR3 in DNA: TGTGCCAGCAGTGAAGCCGGGCCCTTAAATCAGCCCCAGCATTTT.

The chain combines TRBV20-1 with TRBJ2-1; no reliable D call. The germline V gene encodes CDR1 DFQATT and CDR2 SNEGSKA (reference sequence). CDR3 length: 12 residues. The V and J ends lost 0 bases and 7 bases respectively, with 7 bases between them. The CDR3 is CSARDLGNEQFF. The CDR3 nucleotides read TGCAGTGCTAGAGATCTGGGAAATGAGCAGTTCTTC.

This clonotype was seen at least ten times. The CDR3 sequence: CASSLDGGGNTEAFF. The CDR3, as DNA: TGTGCCAGCAGCTTAGATGGAGGGGGGAACACTGAAGCTTTCTTT. The chain recombines TRBV7-2 with TRBJ1-1; D is perhaps TRBD1 (6 bases). This CDR3 spans 15 amino acids. Germline V gives CDR1 SGHTA, CDR2 FQGNSA. Trimming shortened V by 1 base and J by 1 base, and 10 bases separated the two germline ends.

This clonotype was observed at least ten times. The chain joins TRBV12-3 or TRBV12-4 to TRBJ2-5, with unresolved D. CDR3 length: 15 amino acids. Trimming removed 3 bases from V and 5 bases from J, with 16 bases in between. The CDR3 DNA reads as TGTGCCAGCAGTTTTAGGTCGGCCATAAGGGAGACCCAGTACTTC. It yields the protein CASSFRSAIRETQYF.